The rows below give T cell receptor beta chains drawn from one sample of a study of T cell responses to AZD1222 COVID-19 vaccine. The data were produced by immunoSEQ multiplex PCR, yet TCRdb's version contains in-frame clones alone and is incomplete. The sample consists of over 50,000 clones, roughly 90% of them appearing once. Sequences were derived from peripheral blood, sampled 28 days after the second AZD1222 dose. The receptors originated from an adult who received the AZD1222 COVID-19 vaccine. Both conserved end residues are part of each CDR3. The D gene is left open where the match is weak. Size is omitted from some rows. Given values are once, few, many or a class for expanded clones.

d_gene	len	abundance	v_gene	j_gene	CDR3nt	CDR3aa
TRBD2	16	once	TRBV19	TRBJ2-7	TGTGCCAGTAGTACAGGGGGGACTAGCGGGAGTCCCGAGCAGTACTTC	CASSTGGTSGSPEQYF
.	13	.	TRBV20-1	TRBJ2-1	TGCAGTGCTAGTCGGGGAACCTACAATGAGCAGTTCTTC	CSASRGTYNEQFF
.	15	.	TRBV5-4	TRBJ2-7	TGTGCCAGCAGCCCCCCTGGACAAAGCTCCTACGAGCAGTACTTC	CASSPPGQSSYEQYF
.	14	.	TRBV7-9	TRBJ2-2	TGTGCCAGCCGAGGGGGACCGAACACCGGGGAGCTGTTTTTT	CASRGGPNTGELFF
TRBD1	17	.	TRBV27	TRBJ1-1	TGTGCCAGCAGTTTATGGGTTGGGCAGGGGGCGGAAACTGAAGCTTTCTTT	CASSLWVGQGAETEAFF
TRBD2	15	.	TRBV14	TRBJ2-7	TGTGCCAGCAGCCTGGCTAGCGGTACACCCTACGAGCAGTACTTC	CASSLASGTPYEQYF
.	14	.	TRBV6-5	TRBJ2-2	TGTGCCAGCAGTTTACAAGAAGGGTCCGGGGAGCTGTTTTTT	CASSLQEGSGELFF
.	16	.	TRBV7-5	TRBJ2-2	TGTGCCAGAAGCTTTCGGGCCACAGGGGAGGACGGGGAGCTGTTTTTT	CARSFRATGEDGELFF
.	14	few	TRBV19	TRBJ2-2	TGTGCCAGTAGTATAGGTGGAAACACCGGGGAGCTGTTTTTT	CASSIGGNTGELFF
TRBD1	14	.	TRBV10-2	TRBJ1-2	TGCGCCAGCAGCGAGACAGGGGGCGGCTATGGCTACACCTTC	CASSETGGGYGYTF
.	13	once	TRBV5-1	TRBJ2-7	TGCGCCAGCAGCTTGGAGAAGGGCTACGAGCAGTACTTC	CASSLEKGYEQYF
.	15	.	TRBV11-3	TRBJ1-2	TGTGCCAGCAGCGGAGGGGGGGCAGCTAACTATGGCTACACCTTC	CASSGGGAANYGYTF
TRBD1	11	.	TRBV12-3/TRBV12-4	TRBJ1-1	TGTGCCAGCAGTTACAGGGGTGCGGCTTTCTTT	CASSYRGAAFF
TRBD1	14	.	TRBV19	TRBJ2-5	TGTGCCAGTACTTCCGGACAGGGAAGGGAGACCCAGTACTTC	CASTSGQGRETQYF
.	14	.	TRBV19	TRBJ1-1	TGTGCCAGTAGTATGGGACGGACAAACACTGAAGCTTTCTTT	CASSMGRTNTEAFF
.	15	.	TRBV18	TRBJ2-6	TGTGCCAGCTCGCTCGAGTGGTCTGGGGCCAACGTCCTGACTTTC	CASSLEWSGANVLTF
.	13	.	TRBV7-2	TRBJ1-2	TGTGCCAGCAGCTTAGATGGGTGGGGTGGCTACACCTTC	CASSLDGWGGYTF
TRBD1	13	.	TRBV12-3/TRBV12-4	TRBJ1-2	TGTGCCAGCAGATGGGACAGCTCCTATGGCTACACCTTC	CASRWDSSYGYTF
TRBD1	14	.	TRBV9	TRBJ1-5	TGTGCCAGCAGCGGAGACAGGGGCAGGGGTCCCCAGCATTTT	CASSGDRGRGPQHF
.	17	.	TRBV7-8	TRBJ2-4	TGTGCCAGCAGCTTAGGGCAGGGTTTTCTAGCCAAAAACATTCAGTACTTC	CASSLGQGFLAKNIQYF
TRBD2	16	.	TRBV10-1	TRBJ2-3	TGCGCCAGCAGTGAGTGGGGGAGGGCCCTCCCAGATACGCAGTATTTT	CASSEWGRALPDTQYF
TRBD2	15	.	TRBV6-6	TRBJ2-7	TGTGCCAGCAGTCCCCGACTAGCGGGAGAGGTCGAGCAGTACTTC	CASSPRLAGEVEQYF
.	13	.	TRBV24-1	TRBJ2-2	TGTGCCACCAGTTTGGGGGGATCCGGGGAGCTGTTTTTT	CATSLGGSGELFF
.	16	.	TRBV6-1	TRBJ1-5	TGTGCCAGCAGTGAAGCCGCGCGGGGGGCTTACCAGCCCCAGCATTTT	CASSEAARGAYQPQHF
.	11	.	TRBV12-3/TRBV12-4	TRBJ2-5	TGTGCCAGCAGTTCCGAAGAGACCCAGTACTTC	CASSSEETQYF
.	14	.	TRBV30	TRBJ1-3	TGTGCCTGGAGTTGGGGGAGATATGGAAACACCATATATTTT	CAWSWGRYGNTIYF
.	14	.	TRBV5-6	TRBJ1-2	TGTGCCAGCAGTCTCCTAGACAGGCCGTCGGGCTACACCTTC	CASSLLDRPSGYTF
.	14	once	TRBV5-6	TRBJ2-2	TGTGCCAGCAGCTTCGACAGAGCCACCGGGGAGCTGTTTTTT	CASSFDRATGELFF
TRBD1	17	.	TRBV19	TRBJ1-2	TGTGCCAGTACCGAACGGTGGTCGGCAGGGGGATTGAGAGGCTACACCTTC	CASTERWSAGGLRGYTF
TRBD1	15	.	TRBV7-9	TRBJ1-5	TGTGCCAGCAGCCCGAAGACAGGGAGCAATCAGCCCCAGCATTTT	CASSPKTGSNQPQHF
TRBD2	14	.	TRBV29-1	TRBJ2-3	TGCAGCGCCGGGACTAGCGGGAGTACAGATACGCAGTATTTT	CSAGTSGSTDTQYF
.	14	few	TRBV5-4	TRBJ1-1	TGTGCCAGCAGCTTGGGGGGAAGGGCCACTGAAGCTTTCTTT	CASSLGGRATEAFF
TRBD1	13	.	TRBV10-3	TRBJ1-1	TGTGCCATCAGTGAGTCTTACAGGGGAGAAGCTTTCTTT	CAISESYRGEAFF
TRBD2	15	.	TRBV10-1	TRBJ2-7	TGCGCCAGCAGTGATTCGGCGGGAGGGCCACAAGAGCAGTACTTC	CASSDSAGGPQEQYF
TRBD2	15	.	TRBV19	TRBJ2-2	TGTGCCAGTGAACTAGCGGGGTACCACACCGGGGAGCTGTTTTTT	CASELAGYHTGELFF
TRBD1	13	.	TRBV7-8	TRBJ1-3	TGTGCCAGCAGCTCGGGACAGGGAAACACCATATATTTT	CASSSGQGNTIYF